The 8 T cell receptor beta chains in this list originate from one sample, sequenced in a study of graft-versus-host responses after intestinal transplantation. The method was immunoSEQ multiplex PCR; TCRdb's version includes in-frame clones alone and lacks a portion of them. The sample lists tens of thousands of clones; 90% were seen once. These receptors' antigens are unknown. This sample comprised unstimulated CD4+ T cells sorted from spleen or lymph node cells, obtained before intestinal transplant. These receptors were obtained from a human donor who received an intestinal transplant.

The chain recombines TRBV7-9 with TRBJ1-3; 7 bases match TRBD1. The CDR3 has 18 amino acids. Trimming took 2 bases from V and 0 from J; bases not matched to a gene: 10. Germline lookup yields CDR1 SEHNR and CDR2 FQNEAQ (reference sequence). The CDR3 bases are TGTGCCAGCAGCTTATGGGTTTGGGGACAGTCCTCTGGAAACACCATATATTTT. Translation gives CASSLWVWGQSSGNTIYF.

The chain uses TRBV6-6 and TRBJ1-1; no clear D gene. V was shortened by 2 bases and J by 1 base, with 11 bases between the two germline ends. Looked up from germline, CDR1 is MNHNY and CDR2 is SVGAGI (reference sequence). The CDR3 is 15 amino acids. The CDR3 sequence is CASSYGWAGNTEAFF. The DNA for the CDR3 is TGTGCCAGCAGTTACGGGTGGGCAGGGAACACTGAAGCTTTCTTT.

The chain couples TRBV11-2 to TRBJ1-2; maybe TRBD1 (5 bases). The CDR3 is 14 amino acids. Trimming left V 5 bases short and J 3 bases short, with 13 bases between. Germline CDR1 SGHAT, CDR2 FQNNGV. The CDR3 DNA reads TGTGCCAGCAGCCTCGGGGGGAGCTACTATGGCTACACCTTC. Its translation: CASSLGGSYYGYTF.

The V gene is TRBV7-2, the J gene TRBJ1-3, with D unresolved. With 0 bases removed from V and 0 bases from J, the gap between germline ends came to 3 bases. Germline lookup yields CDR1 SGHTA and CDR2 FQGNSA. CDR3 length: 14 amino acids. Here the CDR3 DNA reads TGTGCCAGCAGCTTAGCCCTCTCTGGAAACACCATATATTTT. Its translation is CASSLALSGNTIYF. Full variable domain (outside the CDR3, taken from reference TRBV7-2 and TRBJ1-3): GAGVSQSPSNKVTEKGKDVELRCDPISGHTALYWYRQSLGQGLEFLIYFQGNSAPDKSGLPSDRFSAERTGGSVSTLTIQRTQQEDSAVYLCASSLALSGNTIYFGEGSWLTVV.

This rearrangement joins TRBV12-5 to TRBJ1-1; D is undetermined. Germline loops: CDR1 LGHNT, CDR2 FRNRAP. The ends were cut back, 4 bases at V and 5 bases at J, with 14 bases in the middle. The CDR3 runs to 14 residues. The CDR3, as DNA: TGTGCTAGTGGTTCAGAGGGAATTGGGACTGAAGCTTTCTTT. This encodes CASGSEGIGTEAFF.

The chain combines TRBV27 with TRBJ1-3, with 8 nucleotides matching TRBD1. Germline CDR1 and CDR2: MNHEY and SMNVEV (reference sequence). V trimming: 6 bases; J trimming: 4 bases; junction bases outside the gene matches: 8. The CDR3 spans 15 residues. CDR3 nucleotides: TGTGCCAGCAGCTTACAGGGGGTTACCGGAAACACCATATATTTT. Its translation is CASSLQGVTGNTIYF.

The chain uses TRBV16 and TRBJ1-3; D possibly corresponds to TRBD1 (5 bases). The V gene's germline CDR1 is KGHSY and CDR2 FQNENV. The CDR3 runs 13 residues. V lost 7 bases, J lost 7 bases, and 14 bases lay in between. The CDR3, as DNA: TGTGCCAGCACCCCTGGAAGGGGCAACACCATATATTTT. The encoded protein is CASTPGRGNTIYF.

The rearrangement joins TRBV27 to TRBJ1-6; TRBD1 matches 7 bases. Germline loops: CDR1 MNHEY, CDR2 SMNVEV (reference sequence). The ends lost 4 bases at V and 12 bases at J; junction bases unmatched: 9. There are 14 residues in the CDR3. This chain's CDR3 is CASSYAGTAEPLHF. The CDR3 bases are TGTGCCAGCAGTTACGCCGGGACAGCCGAACCCCTCCACTTT.